The entry below describes one T cell receptor (beta chain). This clone was seen only once. The antigen it recognizes is unknown. No base-level quality is on record; no much larger clone is a single base apart. These data are taken from a study of cytomegalovirus exposure and HLA in healthy donors (dated by TCRdb to the late 2010s). Study-level background: An earlier analysis of fewer than 750 of the donors reported under 300 Gb of sequence data and around 100 million unique TCR beta sequences obtained from around 170 million T cells. An early release covering around 630 HLA-typed donors comprised about 300 gigabases of sequencing data and approximately 80 million unique TCR sequences. The genetic ancestry cluster associated with self-reported Caucasian donors included around four fifths of the 398 genotyped donors. The study was designed to test whether signatures of past pathogen exposure could be identified by cataloging public T cell receptors. The study profiled the T cell repertoires of around 700 subjects by immunosequencing and related them to cytomegalovirus serostatus. Besides the first cohort of roughly 640 subjects, a separate validation cohort made up of over a hundred different subjects was used. High-throughput TCR immunosequencing, statistical association of individual TCRs with disease status, and machine learning were combined to predict cytomegalovirus infection status. To study patterns of TCR occurrence, a later analysis re-analyzed previously published TCR beta repertoires from around 700 donors and added high-resolution HLA genotyping. Rather than using new phenotypic data, the later analysis identified candidate immune exposures from TCR beta sequences and from how often those sequences occurred across donors. In an earlier analysis of 587 of the donors, high-throughput TCR beta sequencing was used to judge whether each TCR beta V gene segment behaved as functional or pseudogenic. Donor age, sex, ethnicity and CMV serostatus were compiled together with the repertoire data. A later genetic analysis used genome-wide SNP genotypes for about three fifths of the 666 donors, treating that subset as a discovery cohort. Every discovery cohort repertoire had been produced on one sequencing platform. Both class I and class II loci were covered by HLA typing, at four-digit resolution. Typing coverage varied by locus: about 629-640 donors for A, B, C, DRB1 and DQB1; roughly 560 for DQA1; over 600 for DPA1; around 490 for DPB1. Because of strong linkage in the cohort, four or five DR-DQ haplotypes were treated as single units for association and clustering. On average, over 200,000 unique TCR beta nucleotide sequences were sequenced per donor among roughly 430 genotyped donors of the cohort, with about 17% of those sequences being non-productive. What the authors observed across the whole study: Presence/absence analyses assumed roughly uniform sequencing depth across donors, an assumption that may not hold. A further reported finding was that TCR beta sequences accurately predicted the HLA-A and HLA-B alleles for most subjects in the first cohort. In a later analysis, several top co-occurrence clusters were reported to appear linked to parvovirus B19, influenza, CMV and Epstein-Barr virus. According to a later analysis, TCR association rates differed among HLA loci, with DRB1 alleles showing the most associated TCRs and HLA-C alleles showing the fewest. The cohort was sequenced for TCR beta chains only, and without alpha or paired-chain data the features that could be detected were limited. Compared with equally common non-associated chains, HLA-associated TCR beta chains in a later analysis were more clonally expanded and had lower generation probabilities. Correlated functional status among segregating V segments might reflect linkage disequilibrium, but an unknown experimental factor could not be ruled out. When HLA alleles, especially DR and DQ, strongly co-occurred, attributing TCR associations to individual alleles was difficult. A cluster of highly shared sequence variants was judged likely to represent a technical artifact of the sequencing pipeline. The authors suggested that the approach could potentially be generalized to other disease states and immunological phenotypes. The study listed 164 TCR beta chains as associated with cytomegalovirus. Specific HLA alleles were associated with 16,951 TCR beta sequences at a false discovery rate of 0.05 in a later analysis. HLA typing was unavailable for some donors at each locus, so association tests used only the typed subset. In an earlier analysis of about 540 of the donors, most TCR beta V segments were observed in productive rearrangements about 87% or about 30% of the time, broadly matching IMGT annotations. Across donors, most TCR sequences were observed very rarely, whereas some public TCRs were present in many individuals. A later genetic analysis reported fewer N-insertions in productive TCRs among donors in an Asian-associated ancestry cluster than the roughly 650-donor mean. In vitro tests confirmed that a few of the cytomegalovirus-associated TCR beta chains recognize cytomegalovirus antigens. For the cohort, immune exposure information was limited to CMV serostatus. A later analysis found that most CMV-associated TCR beta chains appeared HLA-restricted, with HLA associations seemingly driven largely by CMV exposure. Some IMGT-functional V segments, including TRBV6-2 and TRBV6-3, could not be distinguished by the 87-base-pair reads and were therefore excluded. Roughly 15 rarely observed V segments, including chromosome 9 orphons, were excluded from the earlier analysis of about 600 of the donors because counts were too low. A later genetic analysis associated a missense DCLRE1C variant with V-gene and J-gene trimming of TCR beta chains, and an independent cohort replicated the association. Cytomegalovirus status was reported to be diagnosed by the classifier with high specificity and sensitivity in both the original and validation cohorts.

The cohort was made up of 500 to 800 healthy bone marrow donors. All cohort members were sampled while nominally healthy, although unrecorded immune exposures were likely present. The donor tested CMV seropositive and was one of the 289 seropositive cohort members. Each donor provided a peripheral blood sample, and peripheral blood mononuclear cells were used for TCR beta sequencing. The Qiagen DNeasy Blood Extraction Kit was used to extract genomic DNA from the blood cell samples. The cysteine opens and the phenylalanine closes a CDR3 of 15 amino acids. Of the read, only the CDR3 DNA is kept; its 45 bases are in frame from base 1. CDR1 and CDR2, looked up from the germline V gene (reference sequence), are SEHNR and FQNEAQ. V is cut by 2 bases and J by 4 bases, and the space between the germline ends is 14 bases. The method behind the library was the immunoSEQ multiplex PCR assay. For the multiplex PCR, a mixture combining 60 forward primers for TCR Vbeta segments and 13 reverse primers for TCR Jbeta segments was used. Amplification of the CDR3 region of rearranged TCR beta genes was performed with a multiplex PCR assay on genomic DNA. The Illumina HiSeq System was used to sequence the amplified TCR beta libraries as 87-base-pair reads. The published analysis was carried out like this. Across the roughly 640 repertoires, a later analysis counted 80 million or so unique TCR beta chains, 9 million to 14 million of which were shared by at least two donors. To remove PCR and sequencing errors, raw reads were error-corrected and collapsed into unique sequences using a nearest-neighbor algorithm that merged closely related sequences. CDR3 sequences were aligned to IMGT reference sequences to assign V, D and J gene segments. Each retained sequence needed at least a six-nucleotide match to both a V gene segment and a J gene segment. A rearrangement was called productive if the CDR3 had no stop codons and remained in frame with V and J, and every other rearrangement was called non-productive. Following IMGT convention, CDR3 was defined as the stretch from the second conserved V-encoded cysteine to the conserved J-encoded phenylalanine. In an earlier analysis of around 570 of the donors, sequences lacking an unambiguous match to a single V gene segment were excluded. In an earlier analysis of more than 500 of the donors, a V segment was called functional when productive rearrangements were above 56.7%, and segregating when the standard deviation between donors exceeded 5%. To diagnose cytomegalovirus status from the catalog of TCR beta chain sequences, a statistical classification framework was built. A later analysis assigned V and J genes by comparing TCR nucleotide sequences with IMGT/GENE-DB human TR gene sequences. Using the TCRdist pipeline, a later analysis assigned CDR3 sequences along with most-parsimonious VDJ recombination scenarios. In a later analysis, every TCR beta chain was defined by the combination of its CDR3 amino acid sequence and its V-gene family, and reads without a unique V-gene family were dropped. A later analysis removed 592 highly shared, low-generation-probability nucleotide sequences to deal with suspected cross-contamination and a sequencing artifact. For each public chain, a later analysis derived a clonal expansion index from normalized ranks of inferred template counts within each repertoire. In a later analysis, generation probabilities were computed using a VDJ recombination model fitted to out-of-frame rearrangements, and the results were checked against IGoR. A later analysis scored TCR-TCR, TCR-HLA and TCR-CMV co-occurrence with hypergeometric tests, applying a repertoire-size bias correction to TCR pairs. In a later analysis, false discovery rates were estimated by permuting HLA or CMV assignments 20 times. In a later analysis, co-occurring TCRs were grouped using DBSCAN, with TCRdist sequence similarity added in when clustering inside HLA-allele-positive subsets. Repertoires with fewer than 30,000 or more than 120,000 public chains, plus five repertoires with anomalous nucleotide sharing, were excluded from co-occurrence clustering. The table comes from immuneACCESS by way of TCRdb, which keeps in-frame sequences with V and J called. Part of the clones is missing from these tables; in studies checked, under half for an unresolved V gene and the rest for unknown reasons. The V and J calls and clone size were taken over from that table, and D and trimming were inferred from the DNA. The sample yields about 140,000 clones; about 80% were counted once. The ten largest clonotypes hold approximately 1.5% of the sample.

The sequencing sample was made of PBMCs. The receptor was derived from a man aged 25 to 40 in good health and CMV-seropositive. The chain is encoded by TRBV7-9 joined to TRBJ2-5; possibly the D gene is TRBD2, per 6 matching bases. The DNA sequence reads TGTGCCAGCAGCTTAAACAGCGGGCAAACAGAGACCCAGTACTTC. Translated, this gives CASSLNSGQTETQYF.